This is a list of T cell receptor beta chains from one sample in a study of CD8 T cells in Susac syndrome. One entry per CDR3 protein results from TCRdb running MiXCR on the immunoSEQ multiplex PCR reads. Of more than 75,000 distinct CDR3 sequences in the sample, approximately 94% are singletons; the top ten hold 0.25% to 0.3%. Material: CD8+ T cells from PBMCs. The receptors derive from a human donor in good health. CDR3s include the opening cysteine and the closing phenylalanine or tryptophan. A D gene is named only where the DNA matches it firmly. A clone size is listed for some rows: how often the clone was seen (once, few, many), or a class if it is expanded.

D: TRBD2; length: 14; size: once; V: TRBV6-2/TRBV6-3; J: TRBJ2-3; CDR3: CASSPTSGPDTQYF; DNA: TGTGCCAGCAGCCCTACTAGCGGCCCAGATACGCAGTATTTT
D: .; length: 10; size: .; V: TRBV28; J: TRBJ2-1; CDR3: CASSSFEQFF; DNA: TGTGCCAGCAGTTCTTTTGAGCAGTTCTTC
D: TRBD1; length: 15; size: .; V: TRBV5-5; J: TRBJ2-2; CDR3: CASSRSDRETGELFF; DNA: TGTGCCAGCAGCCGATCGGACAGGGAAACCGGGGAGCTGTTTTTT
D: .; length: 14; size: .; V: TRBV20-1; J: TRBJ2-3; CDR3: CSANGGPGADTQYF; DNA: TGCAGTGCTAACGGAGGGCCGGGCGCAGATACGCAGTATTTT
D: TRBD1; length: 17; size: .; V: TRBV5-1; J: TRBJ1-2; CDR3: CASSFDRGLTLGNGYTF; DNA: TGCGCCAGCAGCTTCGACAGGGGGCTAACCTTAGGTAATGGCTACACCTTC
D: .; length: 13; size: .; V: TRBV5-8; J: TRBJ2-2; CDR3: CASSLAPTGELFF; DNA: TGTGCCAGCAGCTTGGCTCCCACCGGGGAGCTGTTTTTT
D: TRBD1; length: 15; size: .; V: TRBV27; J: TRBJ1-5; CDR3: CASSRTGLYFQPQHF; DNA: TGTGCCAGCAGCCGGACAGGGTTGTACTTTCAGCCCCAGCATTTT
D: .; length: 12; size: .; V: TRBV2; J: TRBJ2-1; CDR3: CASSGDSTEQFF; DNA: TGTGCCAGCAGTGGTGACTCCACTGAGCAGTTCTTC
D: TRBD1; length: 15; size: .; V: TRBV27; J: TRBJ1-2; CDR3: CASSKTGFGNYGYTF; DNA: TGTGCCAGCAGTAAGACAGGGTTTGGTAACTATGGCTACACCTTC
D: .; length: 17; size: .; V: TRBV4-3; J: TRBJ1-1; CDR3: CASSQDGIGNLNTEAFF; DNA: TGCGCCAGCAGCCAAGATGGTATAGGGAATTTGAACACTGAAGCTTTCTTT
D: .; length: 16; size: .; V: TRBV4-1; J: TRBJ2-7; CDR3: CASSPGVGPGSYEQYF; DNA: TGCGCCAGCAGCCCAGGGGTGGGACCGGGCTCCTACGAGCAGTACTTC
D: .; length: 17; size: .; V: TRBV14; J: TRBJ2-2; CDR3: CASSQDLIGGPTGELFF; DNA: TGTGCCAGCAGCCAAGATTTGATCGGGGGGCCGACCGGGGAGCTGTTTTTT
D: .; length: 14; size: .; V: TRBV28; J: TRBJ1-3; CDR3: CASSQRDPRNTIYF; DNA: TGTGCCAGCAGTCAAAGGGACCCGAGGAACACCATATATTTT
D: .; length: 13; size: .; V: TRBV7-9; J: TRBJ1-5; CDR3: CASSPSREQPQHF; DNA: TGTGCCAGCAGCCCGTCCCGGGAACAGCCCCAGCATTTT
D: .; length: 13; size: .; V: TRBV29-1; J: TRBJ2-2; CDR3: CSVEERDPGELFF; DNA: TGCAGCGTTGAAGAAAGGGATCCCGGGGAGCTGTTTTTT
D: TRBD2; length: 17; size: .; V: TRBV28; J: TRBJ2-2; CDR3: CASNSGLAGGNTGELFF; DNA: TGTGCCAGCAATTCGGGACTAGCGGGGGGGAACACCGGGGAGCTGTTTTTT
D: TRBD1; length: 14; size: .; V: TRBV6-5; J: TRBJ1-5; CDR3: CASSTDRDNQPQHF; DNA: TGTGCCAGCAGTACCGACAGGGACAATCAGCCCCAGCATTTT
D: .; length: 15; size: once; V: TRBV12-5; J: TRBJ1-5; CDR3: CASGLVGGLGQPQHF; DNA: TGTGCTAGTGGTTTGGTGGGGGGGTTGGGTCAGCCCCAGCATTTT
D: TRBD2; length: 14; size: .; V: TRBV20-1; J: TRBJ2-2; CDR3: CSARGLGATGELFF; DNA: TGCAGTGCTCGGGGACTAGGGGCCACCGGGGAGCTGTTTTTT
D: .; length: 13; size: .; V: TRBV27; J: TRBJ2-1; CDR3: CASSLSSGNEQFF; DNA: TGTGCCAGCAGTTTATCATCAGGGAATGAGCAGTTCTTC
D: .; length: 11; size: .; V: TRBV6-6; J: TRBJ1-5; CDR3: CASSHDQPQHF; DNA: TGTGCCAGCAGCCACGATCAGCCCCAGCATTTT
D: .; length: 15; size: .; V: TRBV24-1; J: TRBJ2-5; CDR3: CATSDYRTYQETQYF; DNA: TGTGCCACCAGTGATTATAGGACGTACCAAGAGACCCAGTACTTC
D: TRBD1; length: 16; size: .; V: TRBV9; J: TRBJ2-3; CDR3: CASSPRDRASTDTQYF; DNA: TGTGCCAGCAGCCCCCGAGACAGGGCTAGCACAGATACGCAGTATTTT
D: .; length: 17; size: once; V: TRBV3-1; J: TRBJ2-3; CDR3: CASSQEMGLANTDTQYF; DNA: TGTGCCAGCAGCCAAGAAATGGGCCTAGCGAACACAGATACGCAGTATTTT
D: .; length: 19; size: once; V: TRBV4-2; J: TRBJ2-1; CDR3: CASSQDQGRLVSSYNEQFF; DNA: TGTGCCAGCAGCCAAGATCAAGGGAGACTCGTGAGCTCCTACAATGAGCAGTTCTTC
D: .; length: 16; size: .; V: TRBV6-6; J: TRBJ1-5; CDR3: CASSMWGPGSNQPQHF; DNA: TGTGCCAGCAGTATGTGGGGACCCGGGAGCAATCAGCCCCAGCATTTT
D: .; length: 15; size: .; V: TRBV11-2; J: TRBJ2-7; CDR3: CASSPPGGRSYEQYF; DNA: TGTGCCAGCAGCCCCCCCGGGGGTAGGTCCTACGAGCAGTACTTC
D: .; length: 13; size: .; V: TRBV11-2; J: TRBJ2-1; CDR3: CASSSGARNEQFF; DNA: TGTGCCAGCAGCTCGGGAGCTCGCAATGAGCAGTTCTTC
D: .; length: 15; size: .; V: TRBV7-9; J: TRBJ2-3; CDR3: CASSLAGAYTDTQYF; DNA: TGTGCCAGCAGCTTAGCGGGGGCTTACACAGATACGCAGTATTTT
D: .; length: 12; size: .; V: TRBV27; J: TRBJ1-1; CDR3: CASSPRNTEAFF; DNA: TGTGCCAGCAGTCCTAGAAACACTGAAGCTTTCTTT
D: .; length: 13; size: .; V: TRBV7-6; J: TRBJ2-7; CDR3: CASSLDSSYEQYF; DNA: TGTGCCAGCAGCCTGGACAGCTCCTACGAGCAGTACTTC
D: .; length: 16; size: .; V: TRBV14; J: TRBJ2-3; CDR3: CASSQDRWGPTDTQYF; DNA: TGTGCCAGCAGCCAAGATCGGTGGGGACCCACAGATACGCAGTATTTT
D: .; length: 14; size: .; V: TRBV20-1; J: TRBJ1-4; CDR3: CSATRNPTNEKLFF; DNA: TGCAGTGCCACAAGGAACCCAACTAATGAAAAACTGTTTTTT
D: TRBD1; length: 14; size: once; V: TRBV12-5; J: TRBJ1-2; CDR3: CASGLTGQINGYTF; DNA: TGTGCTAGTGGTCTCACGGGACAGATAAATGGCTACACCTTC
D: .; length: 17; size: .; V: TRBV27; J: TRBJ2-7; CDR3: CASSPRGGGAGAYEQYF; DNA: TGTGCCAGCAGTCCTAGGGGAGGGGGGGCAGGAGCCTACGAGCAGTACTTC
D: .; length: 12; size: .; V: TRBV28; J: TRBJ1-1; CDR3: CASSLISSEAFF; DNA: TGTGCCAGCAGTTTAATTAGTTCAGAAGCTTTCTTT
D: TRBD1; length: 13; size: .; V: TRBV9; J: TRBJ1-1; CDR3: CASSGQGDIEAFF; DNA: TGTGCCAGCAGCGGACAGGGTGATATTGAAGCTTTCTTT
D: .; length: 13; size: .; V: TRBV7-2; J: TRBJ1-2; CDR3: CASRNRDGEVYTF; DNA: TGTGCCAGCAGGAACCGGGACGGAGAGGTCTACACCTTC
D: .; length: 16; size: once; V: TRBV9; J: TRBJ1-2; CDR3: CASSVAAETAKYGYTF; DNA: TGTGCCAGCAGCGTAGCTGCAGAAACCGCGAAATATGGCTACACCTTC
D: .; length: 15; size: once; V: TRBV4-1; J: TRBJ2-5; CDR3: CASSQGWDTKETQYF; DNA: TGCGCCAGCAGCCAAGGATGGGACACAAAAGAGACCCAGTACTTC
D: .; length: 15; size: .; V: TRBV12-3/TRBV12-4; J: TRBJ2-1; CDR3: CASSSSGTEYNEQFF; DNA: TGTGCCAGCAGTTCCTCCGGGACGGAATACAATGAGCAGTTCTTC
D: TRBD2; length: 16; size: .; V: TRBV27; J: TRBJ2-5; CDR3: CASSHWTSGSEETQYF; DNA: TGTGCCAGCAGTCATTGGACTAGCGGCTCCGAGGAGACCCAGTACTTC
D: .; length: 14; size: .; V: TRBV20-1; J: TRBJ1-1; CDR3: CSASLSDQGSEAFF; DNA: TGCAGTGCTAGTCTATCGGACCAAGGGTCTGAAGCTTTCTTT
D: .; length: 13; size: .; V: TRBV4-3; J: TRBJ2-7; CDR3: CASSQALAHEQYF; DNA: TGCGCCAGCAGCCAAGCCCTCGCGCACGAGCAGTACTTC
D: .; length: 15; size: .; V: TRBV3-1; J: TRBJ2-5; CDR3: CASSQEIGSQETQYF; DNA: TGTGCCAGCAGCCAAGAAATCGGCAGCCAAGAGACCCAGTACTTC
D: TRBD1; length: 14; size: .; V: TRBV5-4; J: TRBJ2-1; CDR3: CASSPGQGTNEQFF; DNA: TGTGCCAGCAGCCCGGGACAGGGAACAAATGAGCAGTTCTTC
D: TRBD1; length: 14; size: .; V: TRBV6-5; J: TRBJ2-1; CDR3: CASSYRQGWDEQFF; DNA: TGTGCCAGCAGTTACAGACAGGGGTGGGATGAGCAGTTCTTC
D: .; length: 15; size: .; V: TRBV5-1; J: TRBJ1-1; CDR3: CASTLAGTPNTEAFF; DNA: TGCGCCAGCACCCTAGCCGGGACACCGAACACTGAAGCTTTCTTT
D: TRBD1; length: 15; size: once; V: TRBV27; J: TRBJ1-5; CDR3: CASSFVGQDNQPQHF; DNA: TGTGCCAGCAGTTTTGTTGGACAGGACAATCAGCCCCAGCATTTT
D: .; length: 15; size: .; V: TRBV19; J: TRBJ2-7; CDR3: CASSIGGLGSYEQYF; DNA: TGTGCCAGTAGTATCGGGGGGCTTGGGTCCTACGAGCAGTACTTC
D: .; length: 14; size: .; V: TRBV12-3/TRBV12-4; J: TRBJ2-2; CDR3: CASSPALNTGELFF; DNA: TGTGCCAGCAGTCCCGCATTGAACACCGGGGAGCTGTTTTTT
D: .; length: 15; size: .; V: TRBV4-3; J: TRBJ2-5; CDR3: CASSQDRGTQETQYF; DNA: TGCGCCAGCAGCCAAGATAGAGGGACCCAAGAGACCCAGTACTTC
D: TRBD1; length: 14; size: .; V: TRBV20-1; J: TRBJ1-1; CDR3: CSARAVGQGSEAFF; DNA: TGCAGTGCTAGAGCTGTGGGACAGGGGTCTGAAGCTTTCTTT
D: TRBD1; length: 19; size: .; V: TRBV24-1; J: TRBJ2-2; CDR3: CATSDQHRDRSTNTGELFF; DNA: TGTGCCACCAGTGATCAACACCGGGACAGATCGACCAACACCGGGGAGCTGTTTTTT